The 27 T cell receptor beta chains in this list originate from one sample, sequenced in a study of CD8 T cells in ankylosing spondylitis. TCRdb passed the 5' RACE reads through MiXCR, listing each CDR3 protein once. Of about 250,000 distinct CDR3 sequences in the sample, roughly 8.2% were seen once. The specimen sequenced was blood, either unsorted or a sorted T cell fraction (not recorded which). These receptors all come from a female donor with ankylosing spondylitis or in good health (not recorded which).

This clonotype has at least ten counts. The chain is built from TRBV18 and TRBJ2-4, with D perhaps TRBD1 (5 bases). From germline, CDR1 is KGHSH and CDR2 LQKENI. V was cut by 2 bases and J by 6 bases, with 11 bases left in between. CDR3 length: 14 amino acids. The CDR3 is CASSPRQGLNIQYF. The CDR3 DNA sequence: TGTGCCAGCTCACCAAGGCAGGGTTTAAACATTCAGTACTTC.

This clonotype was recorded at least ten times. The chain combines TRBV5-6 with TRBJ1-4; the match to TRBD1 covers 7 bases. V was clipped by 4 bases and J by 0 bases; unmatched bases: 6. The CDR3 is 16 residues long. Germline V gene sequence: CDR1 SGHDT, CDR2 YYEEEE. The chain's CDR3 is CASSIGTESTNEKLFF. The CDR3 nucleotides are TGTGCCAGCAGCATTGGGACAGAGTCAACTAATGAAAAACTGTTTTTT.

The J gene is TRBJ1-1, the V gene TRBV7-2, with D perhaps matching TRBD1 (5 bases). V was clipped by 5 bases and J by 0 bases, with 16 bases between them. CDR3 length equals 16 residues. CDR1 is SGHTA and CDR2 is FQGNSA in the germline V gene. The CDR3 protein is CASSPAGQHLNTEAFF. In nucleotides, the CDR3 is TGTGCCAGCAGCCCGGCGGGGCAGCACTTGAACACTGAAGCTTTCTTT.

This clonotype was seen repeatedly, ten times or more. V gene TRBV5-1 combines with J gene TRBJ2-1; D is possibly TRBD1 (5 bases). Trimming cost V 6 bases and J 0 bases, with 13 bases left between them. In germline, CDR1 is SGHRS, CDR2 YFSETQ. The CDR3 runs to 15 residues. In nucleotides, the CDR3 is TGCGCCAGCACCCCAGGGCTTAGCTCCTACAATGAGCAGTTCTTC. Encoded protein: CASTPGLSSYNEQFF.

This clonotype has ten or more counts. This chain links TRBV7-8 with TRBJ2-1; 10 positions agree with TRBD1. This CDR3 is built from 15 residues. CDR1 is SGHVS and CDR2 is FQNEAQ in the germline V gene. With 5 bases clipped from V and 7 bases from J, the junction kept 8 bases outside the gene matches. The CDR3 region is CASSQTPGQGNEQFF. Written as DNA, the CDR3 is TGTGCCAGCAGCCAAACACCGGGACAGGGGAATGAGCAGTTCTTC.

This clonotype was seen a few times. V gene TRBV7-6 combines with J gene TRBJ1-3; perhaps TRBD1 as D (5 bases). CDR1 is SGHVS, CDR2 FNYEAQ, per germline. The ends were cut back, 4 bases at V and 0 bases at J, with 13 bases in the middle. The CDR3 contains 16 residues. CDR3 nucleotides: TGTGCCAGCAGCTCCGGGACGCCCCACTCTGGAAACACCATATATTTT. It codes for CASSSGTPHSGNTIYF.

This clonotype was recorded a few times. The gene calls are TRBV9 and TRBJ2-1; D is unresolved. Between the trimmed V and J ends, which lost 0 bases and 4 bases, there was a span of 14 bases. Looked up from germline, CDR1 is SGDLS and CDR2 is YYNGEE. The CDR3 has 16 amino acids. CDR3 coding DNA: TGTGCCAGCAGCGTAGACCCAAGGGCCGGTTACAATGAGCAGTTCTTC. Translated: CASSVDPRAGYNEQFF.

This clonotype was recorded at least ten times. The chain joins TRBV29-1 to TRBJ2-7; D uncertain. The V end lost 6 bases, the J end lost 2 bases, and 11 bases lay between the germline ends. This CDR3 is 12 amino acids long. Germline V gives CDR1 SQVTM, CDR2 ANQGSEA. DNA of the CDR3: TGCAGCGTCTCGCAGAACACCTACGAGCAGTACTTC. Amino acid sequence: CSVSQNTYEQYF.

V is TRBV25-1 and J is TRBJ2-5; 7 nucleotides align to TRBD2. Germline V gives CDR1 MGHDK, CDR2 SYGVNS. The CDR3 contains 15 residues. The V segment lost 2 bases and the J segment 0 bases; nucleotides outside the gene matches: 3. The CDR3 coding sequence is TGTGCCAGCAGTGAACTAGCGGCGTACCAAGAGACCCAGTACTTC. It yields the protein CASSELAAYQETQYF.

The V gene is TRBV7-8, the J gene TRBJ2-3, with D maybe TRBD2 (5 bases). The V gene lost 3 bases and the J gene lost 7 bases, with 14 bases spanning the gap. CDR1 is SGHVS, CDR2 FQNEAQ, per germline. This CDR3 is built from 14 residues. The DNA of the CDR3 is TGTGCCAGCAGCTTTTTCCCGGAGGTGAATACGCAGTATTTT. Encoded protein: CASSFFPEVNTQYF. Filled out from reference TRBV7-8 and TRBJ2-3, the complete variable domain reads GAGVSQSPRYKVAKRGQDVALRCDPISGHVSLFWYQQALGQGPEFLTYFQNEAQLDKSGLPSDRFFAERPEGSVSTLKIQRTQQEDSAVYLCASSFFPEVNTQYFGPGTRLTVL.

Many counts were recorded for this clonotype. The chain is built from TRBV5-1 and TRBJ2-3, with TRBD2 matching 12 bases. CDR1 SGHRS and CDR2 YFSETQ come from the germline V gene. CDR3 length equals 16 residues. The junction had 7 bases not matched to a gene; V was cut back by 4 bases and J by 4 bases. CDR3: CASSRLAGAGADTQYF. Here the CDR3 DNA reads TGCGCCAGCAGCAGACTAGCGGGAGCAGGAGCAGATACGCAGTATTTT.

Points on this clonotype: No conserved phenylalanine or tryptophan is present at the end of the CDR3, so a read error is the likely explanation. Because the CDR3's place on the DNA is in doubt, the DNA is left out and the CDR3 is given as listed by TCRdb. The J gene is TRBJ1-1, the V gene TRBV20-1. 13 amino acids form the CDR3, both terminal residues included. CDR1 and CDR2 from the germline V gene are DFQATT and SNEGSKA (reference sequence). This CDR3 reads CSASRGEGRAALR.

This clonotype occurred a few times. The chain has TRBV7-2 and TRBJ2-7; D is uncertain. Germline loops: CDR1 SGHTA, CDR2 FQGNSA. The CDR3 extends over 15 amino acids. V lost 4 bases, J lost 3 bases, and 16 bases lay in between. This chain's CDR3 is CASSSGPPPGYEQYF. DNA of the CDR3: TGTGCCAGCAGCTCAGGTCCCCCACCCGGCTACGAGCAGTACTTC.

This clonotype occurred many times. The chain combines TRBV7-2 with TRBJ1-4; D is possibly TRBD1 (6 bases). The CDR3 contains 14 residues. V lost 5 bases and J 7 bases, leaving 14 bases between the germline ends. Germline V gives CDR1 SGHTA, CDR2 FQGNSA. CDR3 nucleotide sequence: TGTGCCAGCAGCGGTCAGGGGCCCATTGAAAAACTGTTTTTT. This sequence encodes CASSGQGPIEKLFF.

Ten or more counts support this clonotype. The chain has TRBV5-1 and TRBJ2-7, with D perhaps given as TRBD1 or TRBD2 (6 bases each). Germline V gene sequence: CDR1 SGHRS, CDR2 YFSETQ. Trimming removed 1 base at V and 5 bases at J, with 10 bases between. The CDR3 consists of 13 residues. CDR3: CASSLLGGNEQYF. DNA of the CDR3: TGCGCCAGCAGCTTGTTAGGGGGGAACGAGCAGTACTTC. The full variable domain, completed using reference TRBV5-1 and TRBJ2-7, is KAGVTQTPRYLIKTRGQQVTLSCSPISGHRSVSWYQQTPGQGLQFLFEYFSETQRNKGNFPGRFSGRQFSNSRSEMNVSTLELGDSALYLCASSLLGGNEQYFGPGTRLTVT.

This clonotype has at least ten counts. V gene TRBV7-6 combines with J gene TRBJ2-7, with 7 nucleotides matching TRBD1. V lost 3 bases and J lost 5; bases outside the gene matches: 10. The CDR3 has 15 amino acids. In germline, CDR1 is SGHVS, CDR2 FNYEAQ. The CDR3 coding sequence is TGTGCCAGCAGCTTTTGGGGGCAGGGGACAGACGAGCAGTACTTC. Translated, it gives CASSFWGQGTDEQYF.

This clonotype was picked up a small number of times. The chain links TRBV5-4 to TRBJ2-1; D is possibly TRBD1 or TRBD2 (6 bases each). Trimming shortened V by 0 bases and J by 9 bases, and 13 bases separated the two germline ends. Germline loops: CDR1 SGHNT, CDR2 YYREEE (reference sequence). The CDR3 sequence is 14 residues long. CDR3 residues: CASSLGGRGGEQFF. CDR3 coding DNA: TGTGCCAGCAGCTTGGGAGGCAGGGGAGGTGAGCAGTTCTTC. Supplemented by reference TRBV5-4 and TRBJ2-1, the full variable domain reads ETGVTQSPTHLIKTRGQQVTLRCSSQSGHNTVSWYQQALGQGPQFIFQYYREEENGRGNFPPRFSGLQFPNYSSELNVNALELDDSALYLCASSLGGRGGEQFFGPGTRLTVL.

The chain employs TRBV5-4 and TRBJ2-5; 8 bases are shared with TRBD1. With 5 bases clipped from V and 2 bases from J, the junction kept 5 bases outside the gene matches. This CDR3 is 14 amino acids long. Germline V gives CDR1 SGHNT, CDR2 YYREEE (reference sequence). The CDR3 protein is CASRRGQAQETQYF. As DNA, the CDR3 is TGTGCCAGCAGGCGGGGACAGGCGCAAGAGACCCAGTACTTC.

This clonotype was picked up many times. The chain joins TRBV12-3 or TRBV12-4 to TRBJ2-1; D may match TRBD1 or TRBD2 (5 bases each). The V and J ends lost 5 bases and 7 bases respectively, with 9 bases between them. The CDR3 runs 12 residues. CDR3 DNA: TGTGCCAGCAGTACATGGGGGAATGAGCAGTTCTTC. Its protein is CASSTWGNEQFF.

This clonotype was found many times. This rearrangement joins TRBV13 to TRBJ2-1; D is tentatively TRBD1 or TRBD2 (7 bases each). The CDR3 has 13 amino acids. The germline V gene encodes CDR1 PRHDT and CDR2 FYEKMQ (reference sequence). Trimming took 6 bases from V and 8 from J, leaving 14 bases between them. The CDR3 DNA sequence: TGTGCCAGCAGTTTGGGAGGGGGCGATGAGCAGTTCTTC. As protein: CASSLGGGDEQFF.

This clonotype appeared many times. The CDR3 DNA sequence: TGTGCCAGCAGTGAAAATGTAGTGGGGGCCGGACATTGGCTGTTTTTT. Translation: CASSENVVGAGHWLFF. The chain has TRBV6-1 and TRBJ1-4, with D possibly matching TRBD1 (6 bases). Per the germline V gene, CDR1 is MNHNS and CDR2 is SASEGT. Trimming shortened V by 2 bases and J by 14 bases, and 24 bases separated the two germline ends. CDR3 length: 16 amino acids.

As regards this clonotype: A much bigger clone sits one base away, suggesting this may be a read error. V and J are TRBV10-2 and TRBJ1-1; D possibly corresponds to TRBD1 (6 bases). The CDR3 sequence is 14 residues long. Germline assignment: CDR1 WSHSY and CDR2 SAAADI. In nucleotides, the CDR3 is TGCACCAGCAGGACTGGGGGGGCGAACACTGAAGCTTTCTTT. This translates into CTSRTGGANTEAFF.

This clonotype was observed at least ten times. The chain carries TRBV7-2 and TRBJ2-7; the D gene is possibly TRBD1 (6 bases). V was clipped by 5 bases and J by 0 bases, with 17 bases between them. The CDR3 has 16 residues. Germline V gene lookup returns CDR1 SGHTA and CDR2 FQGNSA. Here the CDR3 DNA reads TGTGCCAGCAGCCAAACCCGGGACACGTACTCCTACGAGCAGTACTTC. Translation gives CASSQTRDTYSYEQYF.

The table lists this clonotype with many counts. The chain uses TRBV12-3 or TRBV12-4 and TRBJ1-5; D unclear. CDR3 length equals 13 residues. The V and J ends lost 1 base and 4 bases respectively, with 5 bases between them. This CDR3 reads CASSLDRNQPQHF. Written as DNA, the CDR3 is TGTGCCAGCAGTTTAGATCGGAATCAGCCCCAGCATTTT.

This clonotype was recorded many times. The chain joins TRBV5-5 to TRBJ2-2; a possible D gene is TRBD1 (6 bases). CDR1 and CDR2 from the germline V gene are SGHKS and YYEKEE (reference sequence). The CDR3 is made up of 13 amino acids. V was trimmed by 5 bases and J by 2 bases, leaving 7 bases between them. The CDR3 DNA is TGTGCCAGCAGGGACAGTAACACCGGGGAGCTGTTTTTT. It codes for CASRDSNTGELFF. Drawing the rest from reference TRBV5-5 and TRBJ2-2, the complete variable domain is DAGVTQSPTHLIKTRGQQVTLRCSPISGHKSVSWYQQVLGQGPQFIFQYYEKEERGRGNFPDRFSARQFPNYSSELNVNALLLGDSALYLCASRDSNTGELFFGEGSRLTVL.

This clonotype was seen at least ten times. The chain links TRBV7-6 to TRBJ2-7, with TRBD2 identical over 7 bases. V shed 1 base and J 7 bases; nucleotides not matched to a gene: 7. The CDR3 is 14 residues long. CDR1 is SGHVS and CDR2 is FNYEAQ in the germline V gene. In DNA, the CDR3 is TGTGCCAGCAGCTTAGTCCGGGAGGCAGGAGAGCAGTACTTC. Its protein is CASSLVREAGEQYF.

At least ten counts were recorded for this clonotype. CDR3 DNA: TGCAGTGCTAGTGCTCCCAACTATGGCTACACCTTC. Amino acid sequence: CSASAPNYGYTF. V usage is TRBV20-1 and J usage is TRBJ1-2; no clear D gene. Germline values: CDR1 DFQATT, CDR2 SNEGSKA (reference sequence). The CDR3 covers 12 residues. The germline V and J ends were trimmed by 3 bases and 2 bases, with 7 bases remaining between them.